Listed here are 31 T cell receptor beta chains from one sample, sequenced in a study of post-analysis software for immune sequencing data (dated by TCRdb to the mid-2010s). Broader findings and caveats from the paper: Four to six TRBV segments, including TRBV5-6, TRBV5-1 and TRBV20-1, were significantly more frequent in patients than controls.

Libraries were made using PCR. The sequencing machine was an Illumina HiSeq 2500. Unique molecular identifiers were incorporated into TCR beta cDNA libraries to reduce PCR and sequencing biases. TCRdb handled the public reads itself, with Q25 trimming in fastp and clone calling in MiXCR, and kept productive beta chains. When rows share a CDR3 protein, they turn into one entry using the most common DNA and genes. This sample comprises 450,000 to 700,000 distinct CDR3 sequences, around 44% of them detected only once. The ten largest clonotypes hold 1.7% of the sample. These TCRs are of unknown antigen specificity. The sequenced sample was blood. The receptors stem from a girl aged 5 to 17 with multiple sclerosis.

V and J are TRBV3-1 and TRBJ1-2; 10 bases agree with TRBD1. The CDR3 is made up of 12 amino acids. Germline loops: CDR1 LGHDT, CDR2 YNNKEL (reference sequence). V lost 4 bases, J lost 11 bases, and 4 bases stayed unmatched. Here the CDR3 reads CASSRPGQGYTF. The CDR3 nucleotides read TGTGCCAGCAGCCGACCGGGACAGGGGTACACCTTC.

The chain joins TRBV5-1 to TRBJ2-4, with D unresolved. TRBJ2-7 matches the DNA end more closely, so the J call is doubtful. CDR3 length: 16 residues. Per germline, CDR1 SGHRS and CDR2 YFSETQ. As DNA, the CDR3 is TGCGCCAGCAGCTTCGGAGAAGCGTCTCGGCACTACGAGCAGTACTTC. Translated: CASSFGEASRHYEQYF.

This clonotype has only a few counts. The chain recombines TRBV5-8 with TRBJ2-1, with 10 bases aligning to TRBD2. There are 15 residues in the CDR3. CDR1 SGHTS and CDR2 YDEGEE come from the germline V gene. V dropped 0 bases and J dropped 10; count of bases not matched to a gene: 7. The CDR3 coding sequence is TGTGCCAGCAGCTTGGTGGCTAGCGGGGGAGGAGAGCAGTTCTTC. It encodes CASSLVASGGGEQFF.

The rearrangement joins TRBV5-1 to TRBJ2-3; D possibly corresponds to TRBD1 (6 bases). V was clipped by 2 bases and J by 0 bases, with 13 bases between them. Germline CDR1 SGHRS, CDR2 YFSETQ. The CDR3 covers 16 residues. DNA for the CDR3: TGCGCCAGCAGCTTAGGATGGGACATCAGCACAGATACGCAGTATTTT. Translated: CASSLGWDISTDTQYF.

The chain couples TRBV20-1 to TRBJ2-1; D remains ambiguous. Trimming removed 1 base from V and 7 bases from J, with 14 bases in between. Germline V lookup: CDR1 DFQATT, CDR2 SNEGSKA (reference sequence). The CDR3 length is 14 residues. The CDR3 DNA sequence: TGCAGTGCTAGAGGGATCAGCGACGGGAATGAGCAGTTCTTC. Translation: CSARGISDGNEQFF.

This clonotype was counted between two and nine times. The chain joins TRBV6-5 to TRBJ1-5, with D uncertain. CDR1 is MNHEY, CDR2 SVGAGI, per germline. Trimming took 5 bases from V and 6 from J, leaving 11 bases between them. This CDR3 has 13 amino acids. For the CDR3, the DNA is TGTGCCAGCAGTGGAGGGTTCGCTCAGCCCCAGCATTTT. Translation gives CASSGGFAQPQHF.

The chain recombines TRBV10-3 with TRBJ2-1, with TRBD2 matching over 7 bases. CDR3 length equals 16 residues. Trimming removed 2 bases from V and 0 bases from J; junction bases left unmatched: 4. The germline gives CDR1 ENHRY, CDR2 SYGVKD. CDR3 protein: CAISEREGPSYNEQFF. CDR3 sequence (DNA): TGTGCCATCAGTGAGAGGGAGGGTCCCTCCTACAATGAGCAGTTCTTC.

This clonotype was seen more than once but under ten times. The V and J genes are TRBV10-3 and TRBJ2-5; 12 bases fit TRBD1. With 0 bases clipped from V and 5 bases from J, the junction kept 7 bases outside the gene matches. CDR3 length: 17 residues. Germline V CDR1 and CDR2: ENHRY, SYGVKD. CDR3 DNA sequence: TGTGCCATCAGTGAGTCGATTGGGACAGGGGGCTTTGAGACCCAGTACTTC. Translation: CAISESIGTGGFETQYF.

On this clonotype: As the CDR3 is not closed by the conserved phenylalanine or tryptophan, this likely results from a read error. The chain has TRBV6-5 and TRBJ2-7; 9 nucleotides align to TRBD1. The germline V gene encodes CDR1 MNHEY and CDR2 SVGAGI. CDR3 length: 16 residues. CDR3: CASSHSGGTGWLEQYL. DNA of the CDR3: TGTGCCAGCAGTCACTCGGGCGGGACAGGGTGGCTCGAGCAGTACCTC.

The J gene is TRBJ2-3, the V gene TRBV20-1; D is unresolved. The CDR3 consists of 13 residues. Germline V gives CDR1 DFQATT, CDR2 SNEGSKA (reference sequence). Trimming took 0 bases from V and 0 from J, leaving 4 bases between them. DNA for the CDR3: TGCAGTGCTAGAGAAACTAGCACAGATACGCAGTATTTT. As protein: CSARETSTDTQYF.

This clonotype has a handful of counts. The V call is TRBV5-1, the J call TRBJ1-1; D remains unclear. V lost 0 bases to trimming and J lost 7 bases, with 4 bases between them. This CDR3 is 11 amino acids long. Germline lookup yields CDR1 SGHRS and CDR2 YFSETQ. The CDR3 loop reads CASSLGREAFF. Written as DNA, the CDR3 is TGCGCCAGCAGCTTGGGACGTGAAGCTTTCTTT.

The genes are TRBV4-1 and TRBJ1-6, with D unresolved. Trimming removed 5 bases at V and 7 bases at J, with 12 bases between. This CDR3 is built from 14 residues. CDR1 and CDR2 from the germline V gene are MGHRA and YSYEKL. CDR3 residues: CASSYPKNNSPLHF. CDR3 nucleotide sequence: TGCGCCAGCAGCTATCCGAAAAACAATTCACCCCTCCACTTT.

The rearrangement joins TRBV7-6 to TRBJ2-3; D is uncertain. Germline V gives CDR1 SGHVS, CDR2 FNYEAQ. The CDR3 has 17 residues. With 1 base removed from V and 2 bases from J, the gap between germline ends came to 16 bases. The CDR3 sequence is CASSLVGPYLNTDTQYF. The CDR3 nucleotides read TGTGCCAGCAGCTTAGTCGGCCCCTACTTAAACACAGATACGCAGTATTTT.

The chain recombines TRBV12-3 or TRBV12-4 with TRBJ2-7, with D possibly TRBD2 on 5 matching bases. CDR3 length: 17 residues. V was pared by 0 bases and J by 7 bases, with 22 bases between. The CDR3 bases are TGTGCCAGCAGTTTAGCGTCGGGCGGAGACTACGCTTGGGAGCAGTACTTC. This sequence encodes CASSLASGGDYAWEQYF.

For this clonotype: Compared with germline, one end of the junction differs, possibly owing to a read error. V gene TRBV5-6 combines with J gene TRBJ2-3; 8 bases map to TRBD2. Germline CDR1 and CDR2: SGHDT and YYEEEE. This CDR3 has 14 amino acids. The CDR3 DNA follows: TGTGCCAGCAGATTGCACCCGCGGGGGGATAGGCAGTATTTT. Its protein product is CASRLHPRGDRQYF.

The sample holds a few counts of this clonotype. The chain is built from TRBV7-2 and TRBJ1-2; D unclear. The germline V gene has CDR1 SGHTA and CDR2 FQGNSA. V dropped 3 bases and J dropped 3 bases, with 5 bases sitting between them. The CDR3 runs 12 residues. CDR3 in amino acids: CASSLVHYGYTF. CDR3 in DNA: TGTGCCAGCAGCTTGGTCCACTATGGCTACACCTTC.

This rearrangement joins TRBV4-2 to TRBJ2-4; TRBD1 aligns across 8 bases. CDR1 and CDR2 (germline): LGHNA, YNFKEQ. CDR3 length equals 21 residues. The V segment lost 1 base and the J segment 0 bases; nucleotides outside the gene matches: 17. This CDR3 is CASSQVLYETGAARAKNIQYF. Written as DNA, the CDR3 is TGTGCCAGCAGCCAAGTGTTATACGAGACAGGGGCCGCGCGAGCCAAAAACATTCAGTACTTC.

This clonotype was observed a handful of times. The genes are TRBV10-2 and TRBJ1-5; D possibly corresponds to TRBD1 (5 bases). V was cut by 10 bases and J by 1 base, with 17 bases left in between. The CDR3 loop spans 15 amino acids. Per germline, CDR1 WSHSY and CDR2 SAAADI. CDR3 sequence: CATSWGSLSNQPQHF. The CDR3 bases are TGCGCCACCTCATGGGGGTCTTTGAGCAATCAGCCCCAGCATTTT.

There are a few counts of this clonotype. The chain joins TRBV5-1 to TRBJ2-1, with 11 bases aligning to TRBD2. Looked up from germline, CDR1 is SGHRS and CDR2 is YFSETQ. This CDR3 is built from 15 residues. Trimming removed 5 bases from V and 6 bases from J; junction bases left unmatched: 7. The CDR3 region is CASRPTSGMINEQFF. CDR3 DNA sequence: TGCGCCAGCAGGCCGACTAGCGGGATGATCAATGAGCAGTTCTTC.

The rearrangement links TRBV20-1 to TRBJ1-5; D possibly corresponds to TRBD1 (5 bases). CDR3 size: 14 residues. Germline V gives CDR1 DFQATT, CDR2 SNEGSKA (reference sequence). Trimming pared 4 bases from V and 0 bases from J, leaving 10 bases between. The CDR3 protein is CSAIRVDSNQPQHF. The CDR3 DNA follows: TGCAGTGCTATCAGGGTGGATAGCAATCAGCCCCAGCATTTT.

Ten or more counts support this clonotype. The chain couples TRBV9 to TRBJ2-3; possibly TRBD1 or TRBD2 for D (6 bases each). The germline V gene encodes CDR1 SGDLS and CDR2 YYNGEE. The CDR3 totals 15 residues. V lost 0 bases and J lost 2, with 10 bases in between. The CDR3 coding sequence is TGTGCCAGCAGCGTAGACGGGGGCTACACAGATACGCAGTATTTT. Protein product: CASSVDGGYTDTQYF.

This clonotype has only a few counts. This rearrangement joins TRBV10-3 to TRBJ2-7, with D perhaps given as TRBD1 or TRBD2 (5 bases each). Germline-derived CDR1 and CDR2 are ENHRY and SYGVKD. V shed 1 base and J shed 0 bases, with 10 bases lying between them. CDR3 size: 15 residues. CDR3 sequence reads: CAISEYEGSSYEQYF. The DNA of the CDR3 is TGTGCCATCAGTGAGTATGAGGGGAGCTCCTACGAGCAGTACTTC.

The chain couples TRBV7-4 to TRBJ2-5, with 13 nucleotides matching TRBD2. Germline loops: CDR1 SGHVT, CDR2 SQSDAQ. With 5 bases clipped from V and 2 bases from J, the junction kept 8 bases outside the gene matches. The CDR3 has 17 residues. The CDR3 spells CASSPRTSGSGQETQYF. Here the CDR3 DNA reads TGTGCCAGCAGCCCCCGGACTAGCGGGAGTGGGCAAGAGACCCAGTACTTC.

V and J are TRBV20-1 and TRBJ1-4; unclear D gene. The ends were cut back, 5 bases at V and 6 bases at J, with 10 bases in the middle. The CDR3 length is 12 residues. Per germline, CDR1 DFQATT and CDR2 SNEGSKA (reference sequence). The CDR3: CSAPRTDEKLFF. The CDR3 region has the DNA TGCAGTGCTCCCCGTACGGATGAAAAACTGTTTTTT.

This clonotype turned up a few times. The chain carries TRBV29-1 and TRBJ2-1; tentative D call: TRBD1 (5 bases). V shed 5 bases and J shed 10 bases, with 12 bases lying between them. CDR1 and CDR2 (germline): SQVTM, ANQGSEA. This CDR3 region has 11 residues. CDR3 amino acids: CSVTTAGEQFF. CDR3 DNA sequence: TGCAGCGTTACGACCGCAGGGGAGCAGTTCTTC.

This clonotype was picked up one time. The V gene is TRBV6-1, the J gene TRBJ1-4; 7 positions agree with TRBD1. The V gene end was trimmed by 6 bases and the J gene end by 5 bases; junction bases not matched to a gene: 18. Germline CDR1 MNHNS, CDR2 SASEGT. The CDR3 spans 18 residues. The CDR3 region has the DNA TGTGCCAGCAGACACTTTACTCACAGGGGAATTACGAATGAAAAACTGTTTTTT. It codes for CASRHFTHRGITNEKLFF.

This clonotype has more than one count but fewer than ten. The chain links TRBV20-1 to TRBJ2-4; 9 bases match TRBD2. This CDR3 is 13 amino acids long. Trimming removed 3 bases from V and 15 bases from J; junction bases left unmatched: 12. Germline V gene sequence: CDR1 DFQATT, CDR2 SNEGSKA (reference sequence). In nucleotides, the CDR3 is TGCAGTGCTAGCCCGACTAGCGGAGCGGAGGGGTACTTC. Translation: CSASPTSGAEGYF.

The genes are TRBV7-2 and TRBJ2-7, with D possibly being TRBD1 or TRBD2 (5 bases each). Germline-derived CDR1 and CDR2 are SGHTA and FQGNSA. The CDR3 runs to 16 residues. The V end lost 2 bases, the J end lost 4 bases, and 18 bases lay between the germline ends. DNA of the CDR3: TGTGCCAGCAGCTTATGGGGGTCTGGGTCCTCTTACGAGCAGTACTTC. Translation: CASSLWGSGSSYEQYF.

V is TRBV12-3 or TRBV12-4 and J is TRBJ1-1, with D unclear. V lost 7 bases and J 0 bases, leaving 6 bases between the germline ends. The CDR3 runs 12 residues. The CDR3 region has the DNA TGTGCCAGCACGGGGATGAACACTGAAGCTTTCTTT. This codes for CASTGMNTEAFF.

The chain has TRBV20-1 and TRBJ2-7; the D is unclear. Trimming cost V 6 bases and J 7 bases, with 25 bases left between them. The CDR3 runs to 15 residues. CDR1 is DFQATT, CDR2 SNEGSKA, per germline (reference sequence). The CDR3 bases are TGCAGTGCCACCACGGTGGGCGGATATACGAGGGAGCAGTACTTC. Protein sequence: CSATTVGGYTREQYF.

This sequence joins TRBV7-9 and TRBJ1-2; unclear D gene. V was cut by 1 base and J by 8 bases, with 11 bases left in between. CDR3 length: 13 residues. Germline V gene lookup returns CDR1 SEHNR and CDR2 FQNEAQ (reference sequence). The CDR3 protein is CASSLDWQSGYTF. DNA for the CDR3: TGTGCCAGCAGCTTAGATTGGCAGTCCGGCTACACCTTC.